This is a list of T cell receptor beta chains from one sample in a study of blood T cell repertoires in COVID-19. Clones were read by immunoSEQ multiplex PCR, and TCRdb kept only the in-frame ones, dropping some. The sample carries about 300,000 clones, approximately 86% recorded once. Sequencing used PBMCs or T cells enriched from blood (not recorded which). These receptors all come from a woman younger than 35 who had recovered from COVID-19. CDR3s include the opening cysteine and the closing phenylalanine or tryptophan. The D gene is left open where the match is weak. Not every row has a clone size; where given, it reads once, few, many or a size class.

>.|TRBV7-2|.|TRBJ2-3
TGTGCCAGCAGCCGCCCAGGGGCAGATACGCAGTATTTT
CASSRPGADTQYF
>.|TRBV7-3|TRBD2|TRBJ2-3
TGTGCCAGCAGCTTAACCCCTAGCGGGGGCACAGATACGCAGTATTTT
CASSLTPSGGTDTQYF
>.|TRBV19|TRBD1|TRBJ1-1
TGTGCCAGTAGAGGAGGGGGCAGGGAAGGGGCTGAAGCTTTCTTT
CASRGGGREGAEAFF
>.|TRBV7-3|TRBD1|TRBJ2-1
TGTGCCAGCAGCGTGACAGGGGGAGGGTACAATGAGCAGTTCTTC
CASSVTGGGYNEQFF
>.|TRBV9|.|TRBJ1-1
TGTGCCAGCAGCCGACAGGACATGAACACTGAAGCTTTCTTT
CASSRQDMNTEAFF
>.|TRBV19|TRBD1|TRBJ2-4
TGTGCCAGTAGTATAAGGGAGACAGGGCGTTACATTCAGTACTTC
CASSIRETGRYIQYF
>.|TRBV14|.|TRBJ2-1
TGTGCCAGCAGCCAAGTCCCCAGGGTAGGTGAGCAGTTCTTC
CASSQVPRVGEQFF
>.|TRBV7-9|.|TRBJ1-6
TGTGCCAGCACCCCGGAGCCCCTCCACTTT
CASTPEPLHF
>.|TRBV27|.|TRBJ1-1
TGTGCCAGCAGTTTTTCGGGGAACACTGAAGCTTTCTTT
CASSFSGNTEAFF
>.|TRBV6-2/TRBV6-3|TRBD2|TRBJ2-1
TGTGCCAGCAGTTACTGGACTAGCGCGGGCTACAATGAGCAGTTCTTC
CASSYWTSAGYNEQFF
>.|TRBV19|TRBD2|TRBJ2-1
TGTGCCAGTAGTATCCCAGCGGGGGCGTACAATGAGCAGTTCTTC
CASSIPAGAYNEQFF
>few|TRBV7-8|.|TRBJ2-3
TGTGCCAGCAGCTTAGGTGAATACAGAGGCACAGATACGCAGTATTTT
CASSLGEYRGTDTQYF
>.|TRBV28|TRBD2|TRBJ2-1
TGTGCCAGCCTCCCGGGGGGACTAGCGGTTGTTAGCTCCTACAATGAGCAGTTCTTC
CASLPGGLAVVSSYNEQFF
>.|TRBV5-4|.|TRBJ2-3
TGTGCCAGCAGCTTGGTGGCAGGGTTGACAGATACGCAGTATTTT
CASSLVAGLTDTQYF
>.|TRBV7-9|.|TRBJ2-7
TGTGCCAGCAGCCCACCCCGGGCGGGGCGGGACTACGAGCAGTACTTC
CASSPPRAGRDYEQYF
>once|TRBV30|TRBD1|TRBJ1-1
TGTGCCTGGGACAGGGTTTTGGACACTGAAGCTTTCTTT
CAWDRVLDTEAFF
>.|TRBV27|TRBD1|TRBJ2-7
TGTGCCAGCAAGACAGGGTTCGAGCAGTACTTC
CASKTGFEQYF
>.|TRBV30|.|TRBJ2-1
TGTGCCTGGAGTGTACGGGAGTCGGGTGAGCAGTTCTTC
CAWSVRESGEQFF
>.|TRBV20-1|.|TRBJ2-7
TGCAGTGCTAGTTTGTTATCCTACGAGCAGTACTTC
CSASLLSYEQYF
>.|TRBV5-4|.|TRBJ2-7
TGTGCCAGCAGCTCGGAGACGGCTTCAAGCTCCTACGAGCAGTACTTC
CASSSETASSSYEQYF
>.|TRBV24-1|.|TRBJ1-3
TGTGCCACCTGCCCGGACATACGAAACACCATATATTTT
CATCPDIRNTIYF
>once|TRBV11-2|TRBD1|TRBJ1-5
TGTGCCAGCAGCTTATTGGGACAGGGGAATCAGCCCCAGCATTTT
CASSLLGQGNQPQHF
>.|TRBV27|TRBD2|TRBJ2-7
TGTGCCAGCAGTGGTTCGGGGGGGATTATCTCCTACGAGCAGTACTTC
CASSGSGGIISYEQYF
>.|TRBV11-2|.|TRBJ1-3
TGTGCCAGCAGCTTAGATCGGGGGGGACGTTCTGGAAACACCATATATTTT
CASSLDRGGRSGNTIYF
>.|TRBV19|.|TRBJ2-1
TGTGCCAGTAGTATATCCCCAGACAGGCACAATGAGCAGTTCTTC
CASSISPDRHNEQFF
>once|TRBV6-5|TRBD1|TRBJ2-5
TGTGCCAGCAGGGACAGGGTCTGGGAGACCCAGTACTTC
CASRDRVWETQYF
>once|TRBV19|TRBD1|TRBJ1-4
TGTGCCAGACACAGGGGGCATCATGAAAAACTGTTTTTT
CARHRGHHEKLFF
>.|TRBV18|.|TRBJ2-7
TGTGCCAGCTCACCAGAGTCCGGAGTTAACGAGCAGTACTTC
CASSPESGVNEQYF
>once|TRBV19|.|TRBJ1-5
TGTGCCAGTACCCAACGGGGAGGGGGTTGGTCTTTCGGGGCCCAGCATTTT
CASTQRGGGWSFGAQHF
>.|TRBV3-1/TRBV3-2|.|TRBJ2-5
TGTGCCAGCAGCCAAGGGCGGGGACAAGAGACCCAGTACTTC
CASSQGRGQETQYF
>.|TRBV6-5|.|TRBJ1-1
TGTGCCAGCAGTAGTGCAGCGGGCACTGAAGCTTTCTTT
CASSSAAGTEAFF
>.|TRBV7-2|.|TRBJ2-1
TGTGCCAGCAGCTTAAGGGGGTCGCCTAGCTCCTACAATGAGCAGTTCTTC
CASSLRGSPSSYNEQFF
>once|TRBV6-6|.|TRBJ2-7
TGTGCCAGCAGTTACTCGCGGGGGCCCTCCTACGAGCAGTACTTC
CASSYSRGPSYEQYF
>.|TRBV30|TRBD2|TRBJ2-1
TGTGCCTGGAGTAAGGAAGATCTAGCGGGCTACAATGAGCAGTTCTTC
CAWSKEDLAGYNEQFF
>.|TRBV5-1|TRBD2|TRBJ2-3
TGCGCCAGCAGCTTGGCTTCTAGCGGGAGGGCCAGTCCAGATACGCAGTATTTT
CASSLASSGRASPDTQYF
>many|TRBV5-6|.|TRBJ1-1
TGTGCCAGCAGCTTGGCGGGGGGGCGACCCACTGAAGCTTTCTTT
CASSLAGGRPTEAFF
>.|TRBV29-1|TRBD1|TRBJ2-1
TGCAGCGTTGTAGGACGGACAGGGGGCTCGAACTGGTACAATGAGCAGTTCTTC
CSVVGRTGGSNWYNEQFF
>.|TRBV5-1|TRBD2|TRBJ2-1
TGCGCCAGCAGCGACGGACTAGCGGGCTACAATGAGCAGTTCTTC
CASSDGLAGYNEQFF
>.|TRBV6-2/TRBV6-3|TRBD2|TRBJ2-7
TGTGCCAGCAGTTCTTGGACTAGCGGGATATACGAGCAGTACTTC
CASSSWTSGIYEQYF
>.|TRBV27|.|TRBJ1-2
TGTGCCAGCAGTTTATCGGGACAAGGGAATGGCTACACCTTC
CASSLSGQGNGYTF